This TCR beta chain was identified during a study of response to subunit inactivated influenza vaccine. This clonotype showed up many times. Its antigen is unknown. CDR3 size: 14 residues. Germline V lookup: CDR1 DFQATT, CDR2 SNEGSKA (reference sequence). Trimming shortened V by 0 bases and J by 5 bases, and 11 bases separated the two germline ends. Regarding the study as a whole: The authors suggested that few new T cells are recruited per seasonal influenza vaccination.

TCRdb reprocessed the RT-PCR reads with MiXCR, giving one entry per CDR3 protein. Among 280,000 or so distinct CDR3 sequences listed, roughly a fifth were seen once. The receptor's source is a man between 50 and 75 years old who received an inactivated influenza vaccine. The chain recombines TRBV20-1 with TRBJ1-5, with D possibly matching TRBD1 (5 bases). The sample here was PBMCs from blood, taken about 19 months after vaccination. The CDR3 protein is CSARDHRGDQPQHF. The DNA for the CDR3 is TGCAGTGCTAGAGATCACCGGGGGGATCAGCCCCAGCATTTT.